Below, 17 T cell receptor beta chains from the same sample are listed, as sequenced in a study of CD8+CD57+ T cells in acquired aplastic anemia (dated by TCRdb to 2016 to 2019). Reads for this sample came from an Illumina HiSeq 2000. TCR beta VDJ combination and CDR3 sequence profiling used genomic DNA as the template. TCRdb cleaned the public reads at Q25 with fastp, built clones with MiXCR and kept in-frame beta chains. Every entry covers one CDR3 protein and lists the most common genes and DNA from its rows. The sample yields 65,000 or so distinct CDR3 sequences; under 55% were counted once. The top ten clones comprise about 2.5% of the sample. Sequenced sample: sorted CD4+, CD8+, or CD8+CD57+ T cells (not recorded which) from PBMCs. Source of these receptors: a human donor in good health, serving as a control.

This clonotype came up many times. The chain employs TRBV19 and TRBJ2-3; either TRBD1 or TRBD2 may supply D (7 bases each). Germline V gene sequence: CDR1 LNHDA, CDR2 SQIVND (reference sequence). The length of the CDR3 is 16 residues. V gave up 2 bases and J gave up 4 bases, with 16 bases separating them. The CDR3: CASSIKGAGEADTQYF. CDR3 coding DNA: TGTGCCAGTAGTATAAAGGGGGCGGGAGAGGCAGATACGCAGTATTTT.

The genes are TRBV10-3 and TRBJ1-1; TRBD1 might be the D (6 bases). The germline V gene has CDR1 ENHRY and CDR2 SYGVKD. The CDR3 spans 13 residues. The germline V and J ends were trimmed by 8 bases and 5 bases, with 15 bases remaining between them. The CDR3 is CAIRQQGSTEAFF. CDR3 nucleotide sequence: TGTGCCATCCGTCAGCAGGGGTCAACTGAAGCTTTCTTT.

Ten or more counts support this clonotype. The V gene is TRBV7-6, the J gene TRBJ1-4; tentatively, D is TRBD1 (6 bases). CDR1 is SGHVS, CDR2 FNYEAQ, per germline. The germline V and J ends were trimmed by 1 base and 0 bases, with 15 bases remaining between them. The CDR3 covers 18 residues. As DNA, the CDR3 is TGTGCCAGCAGCTTAGATGCAGGGGATATCTCAACTAATGAAAAACTGTTTTTT. Its translation: CASSLDAGDISTNEKLFF.

This clonotype is labeled medium-sized. The chain links TRBV2 to TRBJ1-6; D is uncertain. Deletions cut 5 bases from V and 7 bases from J, with 12 bases between. The CDR3 runs 14 residues. CDR1 SNHLY and CDR2 FYNNEI come from the germline V gene. The CDR3 region is CASSPGLGNSPLHF. In nucleotides, the CDR3 is TGTGCCAGCAGTCCGGGCTTGGGAAATTCACCCCTCCACTTT.

The chain carries TRBV11-2 and TRBJ1-3, with D possibly matching TRBD1 (5 bases). Trimming stripped 2 bases from V and 0 bases from J, with 14 bases between. Germline V gives CDR1 SGHAT, CDR2 FQNNGV. The CDR3 consists of 17 residues. The CDR3 coding sequence is TGTGCCAGCAGCTTAAGGGGAGGTCGAAACTCTGGAAACACCATATATTTT. Amino acid sequence: CASSLRGGRNSGNTIYF.

The genes are TRBV15 and TRBJ2-6, with no clear D. Trimming cost V 1 base and J 4 bases, with 11 bases left between them. CDR1 and CDR2 from the germline V gene are LNHNV and YYDKDF (reference sequence). The length of the CDR3 is 16 residues. The CDR3 DNA is TGTGCCACCAGCAGAGGTACTCTGGGAGGGGCCAACGTCCTGACTTTC. Its translation is CATSRGTLGGANVLTF. The whole variable domain, remainder taken from reference TRBV15 and TRBJ2-6, is DAMVIQNPRYQVTQFGKPVTLSCSQTLNHNVMYWYQQKSSQAPKLLFHYYDKDFNNEADTPDNFQSRRPNTSFCFLDIRSPGLGDTAMYLCATSRGTLGGANVLTFGAGSRLTVL.

At least ten counts were recorded for this clonotype. The chain recombines TRBV3-1 with TRBJ2-3; perhaps TRBD2 as D (6 bases). CDR1 and CDR2 (germline): LGHDT, YNNKEL (reference sequence). The CDR3 extends over 12 amino acids. Here the CDR3 reads CAVGRERNTQYF. The CDR3 nucleotides read TGTGCTGTAGGACGGGAGAGGAATACGCAGTATTTT.

This clonotype has only one observation. At one boundary the junction diverges from the germline segment, which might be a read error. The gene calls are TRBV12-3 or TRBV12-4 and TRBJ2-7; D is possibly TRBD1 (6 bases). The CDR3 length is 13 residues. This CDR3 reads CASSLGTDYERYF. CDR3 nucleotides: TGTGCCAGCAGTTTAGGGACAGACTACGAGCGGTACTTC.

Comments on this clonotype: Given a much more abundant clone one base away, this may be a read error. J is TRBJ1-3 and V is TRBV24-1; no clear D. V was cut by 6 bases and J by 3 bases, with 8 bases left in between. Germline loops: CDR1 KGHDR, CDR2 SFDVKD. This CDR3 region has 13 residues. The CDR3 coding sequence is TGTGCCACCAGTTCCAGAAGTGGAAACACCATATATTTT. Amino acid sequence: CATSSRSGNTIYF.

This clonotype is labeled as medium-sized (0.01 to 0.1%). The chain has TRBV7-2 and TRBJ1-2; no clear D. Germline assignment: CDR1 SGHTA and CDR2 FQGNSA. The CDR3 is 14 residues long. Trimming took off 1 base at V and 4 bases at J, with 10 bases between the two ends. In DNA, the CDR3 is TGTGCCAGCAGCTTAGGGCAGGCCTTCTATGGCTACACCTTC. Its protein product is CASSLGQAFYGYTF.

The chain recombines TRBV29-1 with TRBJ2-5; TRBD1 is a possible D gene (5 bases). CDR3 size: 12 residues. Germline V gives CDR1 SQVTM, CDR2 ANQGSEA. The CDR3 spells CSWKGPQETQYF. The DNA of the CDR3 is TGCAGTTGGAAGGGGCCACAAGAGACCCAGTACTTC.

Note on this clonotype: The junction shows a germline mismatch at one end, possibly a read error. The chain links TRBV25-1 to TRBJ2-1; D might be TRBD2 (6 bases). From germline, CDR1 is MGHDK and CDR2 SYGVNS. This CDR3 comprises 14 residues. The CDR3 reads CASIRGGYSNQQFF. CDR3 in DNA: TGTGCCAGCATCCGGGGAGGATATAGCAATCAGCAGTTCTTC.

The V gene is TRBV7-8, the J gene TRBJ2-7; D tentatively reads TRBD1 or TRBD2 (5 bases each). CDR1 SGHVS and CDR2 FQNEAQ come from the germline V gene. With 6 bases removed from V and 1 base from J, the gap between germline ends came to 13 bases. This CDR3 is 14 amino acids long. The CDR3: CASRTGPGSYEQYF. The CDR3, as DNA: TGTGCCAGCAGAACGGGGCCAGGTTCCTACGAGCAGTACTTC. The whole variable domain, filled in from reference TRBV7-8 and TRBJ2-7, reads GAGVSQSPRYKVAKRGQDVALRCDPISGHVSLFWYQQALGQGPEFLTYFQNEAQLDKSGLPSDRFFAERPEGSVSTLKIQRTQQEDSAVYLCASRTGPGSYEQYFGPGTRLTVT.

The chain is built from TRBV10-3 and TRBJ2-5; 8 nucleotides agree with TRBD1. There are 14 residues in the CDR3. CDR1 ENHRY and CDR2 SYGVKD come from the germline V gene. The junction had 4 bases not matched to a gene; V was cut back by 2 bases and J by 5 bases. In DNA form, the CDR3 reads TGTGCCATCAGTGAGGGACAGGGAAGGGAGACCCAGTACTTC. Encoded protein: CAISEGQGRETQYF.

This rearrangement joins TRBV29-1 to TRBJ2-1; TRBD2 aligns across 8 bases. Trimming at V came to 8 bases and at J to 2 bases, leaving 8 bases not matched to a gene. This CDR3 is 14 amino acids long. From germline, CDR1 is SQVTM and CDR2 ANQGSEA. The DNA of the CDR3 is TGCAGCAGTCGTAGCGGGGACCCCTACAATGAGCAGTTCTTC. Translated, it gives CSSRSGDPYNEQFF.

The count of this clonotype is one. CDR3 sequence: CATWPAGTSYEQYF. CDR3 nucleotides: TGTGCCACCTGGCCAGCCGGGACCTCCTACGAGCAGTACTTC. The chain links TRBV15 to TRBJ2-7; D tentatively fits TRBD1 or TRBD2 (5 bases each). Per germline, CDR1 LNHNV and CDR2 YYDKDF (reference sequence). Trimming pared 8 bases from V and 0 bases from J, leaving 14 bases between. CDR3 length: 14 amino acids.

This clonotype occurred many times. The V and J genes are TRBV6-2 or TRBV6-3 and TRBJ2-5; D may be TRBD2 (6 bases). This CDR3 has 16 residues. Looked up from germline, CDR1 is MNHEY and CDR2 is SVGEGT. The V gene lost 6 bases and the J gene lost 5 bases, with 22 bases spanning the gap. The CDR3 reads CASSPSPAGLRETQYF. The CDR3 nucleotides read TGTGCCAGCAGCCCATCACCCGCGGGATTGAGGGAGACCCAGTACTTC.